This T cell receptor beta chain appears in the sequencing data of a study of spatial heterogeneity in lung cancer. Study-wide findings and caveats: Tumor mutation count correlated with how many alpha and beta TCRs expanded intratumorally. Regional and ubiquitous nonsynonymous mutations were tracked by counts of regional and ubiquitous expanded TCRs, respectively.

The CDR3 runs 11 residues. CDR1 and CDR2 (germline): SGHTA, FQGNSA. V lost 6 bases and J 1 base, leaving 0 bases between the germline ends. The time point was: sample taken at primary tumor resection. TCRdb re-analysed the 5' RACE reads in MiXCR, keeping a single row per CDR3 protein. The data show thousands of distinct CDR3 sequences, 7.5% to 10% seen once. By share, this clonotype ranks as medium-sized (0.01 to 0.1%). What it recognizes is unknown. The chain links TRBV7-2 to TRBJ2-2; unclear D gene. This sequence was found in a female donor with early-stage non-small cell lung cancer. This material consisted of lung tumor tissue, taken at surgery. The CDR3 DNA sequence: TGTGCCAGCAGGAACACCGGGGAGCTGTTTTTT. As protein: CASRNTGELFF. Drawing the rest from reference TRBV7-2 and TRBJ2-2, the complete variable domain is GAGVSQSPSNKVTEKGKDVELRCDPISGHTALYWYRQSLGQGLEFLIYFQGNSAPDKSGLPSDRFSAERTGGSVSTLTIQRTQQEDSAVYLCASRNTGELFFGEGSRLTVL.